These 8 T cell receptor beta chains were sequenced from one sample in a study of spatial heterogeneity in lung cancer. Time point noted: sample taken at primary tumor resection. TCRdb re-called the 5' RACE reads through MiXCR, storing one row per CDR3 protein. The table includes about 7,900 distinct CDR3 sequences, approximately 4.5% detected once. This material consisted of PBMCs, taken at surgery. The receptors were gathered from a male donor with early-stage non-small cell lung cancer.

This clonotype was seen many times. The rearrangement links TRBV9 to TRBJ2-5; 14 nucleotides match TRBD2. The V segment lost 2 bases and the J segment 5 bases; nucleotides outside the gene matches: 5. CDR3 length: 16 amino acids. CDR1 is SGDLS, CDR2 YYNGEE, per germline. The CDR3 coding sequence is TGTGCCAGCAGCGTGACTAGCGGGGGGGCCTCGGAGACCCAGTACTTC. It yields the protein CASSVTSGGASETQYF.

This clonotype was found many times. The chain joins TRBV20-1 to TRBJ2-7, with D perhaps matching TRBD1 (6 bases). Germline values: CDR1 DFQATT, CDR2 SNEGSKA (reference sequence). V dropped 1 base and J dropped 2 bases, with 15 bases sitting between them. CDR3 length: 15 amino acids. In nucleotides, the CDR3 is TGCAGTGCTAGAGGTTTAGACAGGAGCGCCTACGAGCAGTACTTC. Residues: CSARGLDRSAYEQYF.

This chain connects TRBV11-2 to TRBJ2-3; 12 bases are shared with TRBD2. This CDR3 contains 17 residues. CDR1 SGHAT and CDR2 FQNNGV come from the germline V gene. V gave up 1 base and J gave up 4 bases; unmatched junction bases: 6. In DNA, the CDR3 is TGTGCCAGCAGCTTAGTACTAGCGGGGGGCCGGGCAGATACGCAGTATTTT. Protein product: CASSLVLAGGRADTQYF.

There are many counts of this clonotype. V is TRBV20-1 and J is TRBJ2-3; 7 nucleotides line up with TRBD2. Germline V gene data show CDR1 as DFQATT and CDR2 as SNEGSKA (reference sequence). The J segment lost 3 bases and the V segment lost 5 bases, leaving 11 bases of the junction unmatched. CDR3 size: 15 residues. CDR3 amino acids: CSAFDSSGRTDTQYF. DNA of the CDR3: TGCAGTGCTTTTGACTCTAGCGGTAGGACAGATACGCAGTATTTT.

By sample fraction, this clonotype is medium-sized. V gene TRBV11-3 combines with J gene TRBJ2-7; 8 bases align to TRBD1. With 0 bases clipped from V and 0 bases from J, the junction kept 7 bases outside the gene matches. In germline, CDR1 is SGHNT, CDR2 YENEEA. This CDR3 has 17 residues. CDR3 DNA sequence: TGTGCCAGCAGCTTAGATGGCTGGCAGGGGGCCTCCTACGAGCAGTACGTC. Translating it yields CASSLDGWQGASYEQYV.

This clonotype rates as medium-sized. This sequence joins TRBV13 and TRBJ1-6; 8 bases map to TRBD1. From germline, CDR1 is PRHDT and CDR2 FYEKMQ (reference sequence). V lost 5 bases, J lost 12 bases, and 15 bases stayed unmatched. The CDR3 has 16 residues. The CDR3: CASSLFGTGSSKPLHF. CDR3 bases: TGTGCCAGCAGCCTATTCGGGACAGGTTCCTCGAAACCCCTCCACTTT.

This clonotype appeared many times. V is TRBV28 and J is TRBJ1-5; 7 bases align to TRBD1. V shed 4 bases, J shed 0 bases, and the junction held 0 bases outside the gene matches. This CDR3 comprises 14 residues. Germline lookup yields CDR1 MDHEN and CDR2 SYDVKM. DNA of the CDR3: TGTGCCAGCAGTTCAGGGGGTAGCAATCAGCCCCAGCATTTT. Translation: CASSSGGSNQPQHF.

This clonotype was recorded many times. V gene TRBV6-1 combines with J gene TRBJ2-3; 8 bases are shared with TRBD2. Germline CDR1 is MNHNS and CDR2 is SASEGT. J lost 6 bases, V lost 4 bases, and 6 bases had no gene match. This CDR3 contains 14 residues. Written as DNA, the CDR3 is TGTGCCAGCAGTGTGGCGGGGGGCAGGGATACGCAGTATTTT. This translates into CASSVAGGRDTQYF.